Listed below are T cell receptor beta chains from one sample, sequenced in a study of beta chain features in type 1 diabetes. Generated by immunoSEQ multiplex PCR, the TCRdb table keeps only in-frame clones and is missing some. The table shows around 500,000 clones, with roughly 31% occurring only once. Material for sequencing was naive CD4+ T cells from blood. The receptor set was obtained from a man younger than 35 in good health. The CDR3 runs from the conserved cysteine through the conserved F or W. D genes are given only for firm matches. Not all rows give a size; the values are once, few, many and, for expanded clones, a class.

d_call: TRBD2; j_call: TRBJ2-7; clone_size: few; v_call: TRBV29-1; cdr3_aa: CSVERGAHEQYF; cdr3_nt: TGCAGCGTTGAGCGGGGGGCTCACGAGCAGTACTTC
d_call: .; j_call: TRBJ2-5; clone_size: .; v_call: TRBV9; cdr3_aa: CASSVGSGAETQYF; cdr3_nt: TGTGCCAGCAGCGTAGGTTCAGGGGCAGAGACCCAGTACTTC
d_call: .; j_call: TRBJ2-1; clone_size: .; v_call: TRBV7-9; cdr3_aa: CASSFVSGYEQFF; cdr3_nt: TGTGCCAGCAGCTTTGTTAGCGGCTATGAGCAGTTCTTC
d_call: .; j_call: TRBJ2-7; clone_size: .; v_call: TRBV20-1; cdr3_aa: CSARAGDEQYF; cdr3_nt: TGCAGTGCTAGAGCCGGGGACGAGCAGTACTTC
d_call: .; j_call: TRBJ1-1; clone_size: few; v_call: TRBV7-9; cdr3_aa: CASRPGTLSTEAFF; cdr3_nt: TGTGCCAGCAGACCGGGGACATTGAGTACTGAAGCTTTCTTT
d_call: TRBD2; j_call: TRBJ2-1; clone_size: few; v_call: TRBV7-3; cdr3_aa: CASSLRLAGFNEQFF; cdr3_nt: TGTGCCAGCAGCTTACGGCTAGCGGGATTCAATGAGCAGTTCTTC
d_call: .; j_call: TRBJ2-5; clone_size: .; v_call: TRBV7-2; cdr3_aa: CASSPGTLGETQYF; cdr3_nt: TGTGCCAGCAGCCCGGGAACCCTGGGAGAGACCCAGTACTTC
d_call: .; j_call: TRBJ2-3; clone_size: .; v_call: TRBV5-1; cdr3_aa: CASSAGPVQDTQYF; cdr3_nt: TGCGCCAGCAGCGCGGGACCGGTCCAGGATACGCAGTATTTT
d_call: TRBD1; j_call: TRBJ1-4; clone_size: few; v_call: TRBV29-1; cdr3_aa: CSVEGTGGSEKLFF; cdr3_nt: TGCAGCGTTGAAGGGACAGGGGGCTCTGAAAAACTGTTTTTT
d_call: .; j_call: TRBJ2-5; clone_size: .; v_call: TRBV29-1; cdr3_aa: CSVWSETQYF; cdr3_nt: TGCAGCGTTTGGTCAGAGACCCAGTACTTC
d_call: TRBD1; j_call: TRBJ2-4; clone_size: few; v_call: TRBV7-9; cdr3_aa: CASSLVDRGNIQYF; cdr3_nt: TGTGCCAGCAGCTTGGTCGACAGGGGTAACATTCAGTACTTC
d_call: TRBD1; j_call: TRBJ2-7; clone_size: .; v_call: TRBV18; cdr3_aa: CASSRDRDDEQYF; cdr3_nt: TGTGCCAGCTCACGGGACAGGGACGACGAGCAGTACTTC
d_call: .; j_call: TRBJ2-5; clone_size: .; v_call: TRBV30; cdr3_aa: CAWSLDRWETQYF; cdr3_nt: TGTGCCTGGAGTTTGGACCGTTGGGAGACCCAGTACTTC
d_call: TRBD1; j_call: TRBJ2-7; clone_size: .; v_call: TRBV4-2; cdr3_aa: CASSQTGQPPPEQYF; cdr3_nt: TGTGCCAGCAGCCAAACGGGACAGCCTCCTCCCGAGCAGTACTTC
d_call: .; j_call: TRBJ1-5; clone_size: .; v_call: TRBV29-1; cdr3_aa: CSVDGGLHQPQHF; cdr3_nt: TGCAGCGTTGATGGAGGGTTACATCAGCCCCAGCATTTT
d_call: TRBD2; j_call: TRBJ2-3; clone_size: .; v_call: TRBV5-6; cdr3_aa: CASSSGLAADTQYF; cdr3_nt: TGTGCCAGCAGCTCAGGACTAGCGGCAGATACGCAGTATTTT
d_call: TRBD2; j_call: TRBJ2-3; clone_size: few; v_call: TRBV7-9; cdr3_aa: CASSFPIAGGPGDTQYF; cdr3_nt: TGTGCCAGCAGCTTCCCCATAGCGGGAGGGCCAGGAGATACGCAGTATTTT
d_call: TRBD2; j_call: TRBJ2-7; clone_size: few; v_call: TRBV10-3; cdr3_aa: CAISVSGLAGIEQYF; cdr3_nt: TGTGCCATCAGTGTTTCGGGACTAGCGGGAATCGAGCAGTACTTC
d_call: .; j_call: TRBJ1-5; clone_size: .; v_call: TRBV6-1; cdr3_aa: CASRQGQPQHF; cdr3_nt: TGTGCCAGCAGACAGGGTCAGCCCCAGCATTTT
d_call: .; j_call: TRBJ1-2; clone_size: .; v_call: TRBV30; cdr3_aa: CALGGSPNYGYTF; cdr3_nt: TGCGCCCTCGGTGGCAGTCCTAACTATGGCTACACCTTC
d_call: .; j_call: TRBJ2-2; clone_size: few; v_call: TRBV5-6; cdr3_aa: CASTLAGLELFF; cdr3_nt: TGTGCCAGCACGCTAGCCGGCTTAGAGCTGTTTTTT
d_call: .; j_call: TRBJ2-7; clone_size: .; v_call: TRBV30; cdr3_aa: CAWRDPYEQYF; cdr3_nt: TGTGCCTGGAGGGACCCGTACGAGCAGTACTTC
d_call: TRBD2; j_call: TRBJ2-5; clone_size: .; v_call: TRBV7-2; cdr3_aa: CASSLFGGSLYQETQYF; cdr3_nt: TGTGCCAGCAGCTTATTCGGCGGGAGCCTGTACCAAGAGACCCAGTACTTC
d_call: .; j_call: TRBJ2-3; clone_size: .; v_call: TRBV16; cdr3_aa: CASSPDSTDTQYF; cdr3_nt: TGTGCCAGCAGCCCCGACTCCACAGATACGCAGTATTTT
d_call: .; j_call: TRBJ1-1; clone_size: .; v_call: TRBV29-1; cdr3_aa: CSVVSSTEAFF; cdr3_nt: TGCAGCGTTGTGAGTAGCACTGAAGCTTTCTTT
d_call: .; j_call: TRBJ1-5; clone_size: .; v_call: TRBV7-2; cdr3_aa: CASSLGGQGGQPQHF; cdr3_nt: TGTGCCAGCAGCTTAGGAGGCCAGGGCGGGCAGCCCCAGCATTTT
d_call: TRBD1; j_call: TRBJ1-1; clone_size: .; v_call: TRBV29-1; cdr3_aa: CSVRDRLTEAFF; cdr3_nt: TGCAGCGTGCGGGACAGACTTACTGAAGCTTTCTTT
d_call: .; j_call: TRBJ2-5; clone_size: .; v_call: TRBV6-6; cdr3_aa: CASSYSTETQYF; cdr3_nt: TGTGCCAGCAGTTACTCGACTGAGACCCAGTACTTC
d_call: .; j_call: TRBJ2-3; clone_size: .; v_call: TRBV4-3; cdr3_aa: CASSQDPASSSTDTQYF; cdr3_nt: TGCGCCAGCAGCCAAGATCCCGCTTCCTCTAGCACAGATACGCAGTATTTT
d_call: .; j_call: TRBJ2-6; clone_size: .; v_call: TRBV27; cdr3_aa: CASSPRDGLSGANVLTF; cdr3_nt: TGTGCCAGCAGTCCTCGGGACGGCCTCTCTGGGGCCAACGTCCTGACTTTC
d_call: .; j_call: TRBJ1-5; clone_size: .; v_call: TRBV29-1; cdr3_aa: CSGPGGALRGPQHF; cdr3_nt: TGCAGCGGCCCCGGCGGAGCTTTGAGGGGGCCCCAGCATTTT
d_call: .; j_call: TRBJ2-3; clone_size: few; v_call: TRBV9; cdr3_aa: CASSVEVGGDTQYF; cdr3_nt: TGTGCCAGCAGCGTAGAGGTGGGAGGCGATACGCAGTATTTT
d_call: .; j_call: TRBJ2-3; clone_size: .; v_call: TRBV7-2; cdr3_aa: CASSLRGGTDTQYF; cdr3_nt: TGTGCCAGCAGCTTACGAGGGGGCACAGATACGCAGTATTTT
d_call: .; j_call: TRBJ2-1; clone_size: .; v_call: TRBV28; cdr3_aa: CASRPRQYNEQFF; cdr3_nt: TGTGCCAGCAGGCCTAGACAGTACAATGAGCAGTTCTTC
d_call: TRBD1; j_call: TRBJ2-7; clone_size: .; v_call: TRBV11-2; cdr3_aa: CASSDRAGTGLYEQYF; cdr3_nt: TGTGCCAGCAGCGATAGGGCCGGGACAGGGCTCTACGAGCAGTACTTC
d_call: TRBD1; j_call: TRBJ2-5; clone_size: few; v_call: TRBV7-7; cdr3_aa: CASSLIGPGQGETQYF; cdr3_nt: TGTGCCAGCAGCTTAATCGGTCCAGGACAGGGGGAGACCCAGTACTTC
d_call: .; j_call: TRBJ1-4; clone_size: .; v_call: TRBV4-3; cdr3_aa: CASSQGGRAGEKLFF; cdr3_nt: TGCGCCAGCAGCCAAGGGGGCAGGGCAGGTGAAAAACTGTTTTTT
d_call: .; j_call: TRBJ2-5; clone_size: few; v_call: TRBV29-1; cdr3_aa: CSVDRDFGETQYF; cdr3_nt: TGCAGCGTCGACCGGGACTTCGGAGAGACCCAGTACTTC
d_call: .; j_call: TRBJ1-1; clone_size: few; v_call: TRBV30; cdr3_aa: CAWSVGASRGEAFF; cdr3_nt: TGTGCCTGGAGTGTAGGGGCTTCCCGGGGTGAAGCTTTCTTT
d_call: .; j_call: TRBJ1-5; clone_size: .; v_call: TRBV30; cdr3_aa: CAWRSQVNQPQHF; cdr3_nt: TGTGCCTGGAGGTCACAGGTTAATCAGCCCCAGCATTTT
d_call: .; j_call: TRBJ2-5; clone_size: .; v_call: TRBV15; cdr3_aa: CATSRDQIPAETQYF; cdr3_nt: TGTGCCACCAGCAGGGATCAGATACCGGCAGAGACCCAGTACTTC